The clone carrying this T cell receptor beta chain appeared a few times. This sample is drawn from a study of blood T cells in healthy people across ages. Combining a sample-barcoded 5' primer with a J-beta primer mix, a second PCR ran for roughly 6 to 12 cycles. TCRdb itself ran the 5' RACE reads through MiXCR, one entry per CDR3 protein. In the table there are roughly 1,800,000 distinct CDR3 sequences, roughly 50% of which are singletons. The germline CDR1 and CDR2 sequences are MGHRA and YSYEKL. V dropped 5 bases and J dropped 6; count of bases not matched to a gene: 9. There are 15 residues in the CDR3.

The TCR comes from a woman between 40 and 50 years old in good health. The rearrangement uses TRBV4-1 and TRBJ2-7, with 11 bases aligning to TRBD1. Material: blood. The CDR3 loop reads CASSLGGQGAGEQYF. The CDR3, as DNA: TGCGCCAGCAGCTTAGGTGGACAGGGGGCGGGCGAGCAGTACTTC.